Here is one T cell receptor (beta chain) with its context. Other DNA sequences in this sample translate to the same CDR3. The V end lost 7 bases, the J end lost 0 bases, and 10 bases lay between the germline ends. From germline, CDR1 is SGHRS and CDR2 YFSETQ. CDR3 length equals 13 residues. Sequenced by immunoSEQ multiplex PCR; TCRdb stores in-frame clones only, minus some. The sample carries fewer than 85,000 clones, approximately 90% recorded once. These data are taken from a study of radiation and T cells in renal cell carcinoma. Time point denoted: blood 4 weeks post-SBRT, at nephrectomy. Treatment denoted: 15 Gy SBRT to primary tumor, nephrectomy 4 weeks later. Nephrectomy followed 15 Gy stereotactic body radiation by 4 weeks.

This receptor was identified in a woman in her seventies with renal cell carcinoma. Sequencing was performed on blood, taken from a patient whose treatment included radiotherapy and nephrectomy. The chain recombines TRBV5-1 with TRBJ1-1; no definite D call. This CDR3 is CASAQELNTEAFF. CDR3 DNA sequence: TGCGCCAGCGCCCAGGAATTGAACACTGAAGCTTTCTTT.